Included here is one T cell receptor (beta chain) sequence, with context. This clonotype has at least ten counts. There is no known antigen for this receptor. Base qualities are missing; no much larger clone stands one base away. Synthesis of TCR cDNA relied on 5'RACE template switching, a step that introduced a universal primer site along with unique molecular identifiers. Priming of cDNA synthesis was performed from both the TCR alpha and TCR beta constant segments. Library amplification involved two PCR steps, and the second step added sample barcodes and sequencing adapters. Sequencing of the libraries was done on either Illumina HiSeq 2500 (2x100 bp) or NovaSeq (2x150 bp). Per the original workflow: Reads were demultiplexed and collapsed into UMI consensus sequences with MIGEC, and V(D)J alignment was performed with MiXCR. Using edgeR on replicate PBMC samples, clonotypes were called vaccine-responding if FDR was below 0.01 and the log2 fold change was above 5 up to day 15. CD4 or CD8 identity was assigned to each bulk clonotype according to whether the clonotype was present at higher abundance in the sequenced CD4 repertoire or the sequenced CD8 repertoire. TCRdb reran the public reads through fastp at Q25 and MiXCR, keeping productive beta chains. Each entry is one CDR3 protein sequence, shown with its most common DNA and genes. TCRdb assigned the V and J calls; the authors' analysis was not used. The sample yields some 110,000 distinct CDR3 sequences; approximately 8.4% were counted once. The top ten clones comprise 25% of the sample.

This sample is part of a study of T cells after yellow fever vaccination (dated by TCRdb to about 2019). For context, the study as a whole: The SMART-Seq v4 Ultra Low Input RNA kit was used to prepare libraries from fractions with low cell numbers. Bulk TCR alpha and beta repertoires were sequenced longitudinally to track T-cell clones before and after primary and booster YFV17D yellow fever vaccination. The cohort comprised two healthy male donors, one aged 18 to 30 and one aged 30 to 39 years. Blood was collected at multiple timepoints before and after primary and secondary immunization, and bulk PBMC replicates and cell subsets were isolated. The research as a whole found: Only a couple of donors were included in the study, so the extent to which the findings can be generalized is limited. Computational filtering was required because FACS-sorted repertoires could contain abundant contaminating clonotypes from the bulk population. Most clones expanded after primary vaccination (approximately 95% of CD4 and 88% of CD8) were re-detected after the booster, suggesting that broad memory maintenance occurred. A small share of clonotypes was detected in both CD4 and CD8 compartments, with the overlap likely arising from convergent recombination. Compared with the primary T-cell response, the secondary T-cell response was weaker but faster, peaking on day 5 rather than day 15.

The treatment or condition tag for this specimen amounts to: live attenuated yellow fever vaccine strain. PBMCs were isolated from peripheral blood using a standard Ficoll-Paque protocol. CD4 and CD8 T-cell fractions were isolated with Dynabeads CD4 and CD8 positive selection kits. RNA was extracted with TriZol from bulk PBMCs, CD4 and CD8 fractions, and dextramer-positive and dextramer-negative fractions. The sequence came from a young man who received the YFV17D yellow fever vaccine. The sequences come from CD8+ T cells sorted from PBMCs, collected 45 days after the yellow fever booster vaccination.

The nucleotide sequence reads TGTGCCACCAGCAGAGAGTTGGGGACTAGCGGTTTTGGAGAGCAGTTCTTC. Its protein product is CATSRELGTSGFGEQFF. The rearranged chain carries TRBV15 and TRBJ2-1, with 11 bases aligning to TRBD2. The V end gives up 0 bases and the J end 10 bases, leaving 11 bases in the junction not matched to a gene. According to the germline V gene (reference sequence), CDR1 reads LNHNV and CDR2 reads YYDKDF. Reading from cysteine to phenylalanine, the CDR3 counts 17 amino acids. The only DNA kept is the CDR3, 51 bases in frame from the first base.